The 28 T cell receptor beta chains reported below all come from one sample, sequenced in a study of blood T cells in healthy people across ages. With a J-beta primer mix and a sample-barcoded 5' primer, a second PCR ran about 6 to 11 cycles. Each CDR3 protein gets one entry after TCRdb re-called the 5' RACE reads with MiXCR. The sample carries 1.8 million or so distinct CDR3 sequences, about two fifths recorded once. The sample was blood. The receptor source for this set is a human donor in good health.

This clonotype was picked up a small number of times. The V gene is TRBV11-3, the J gene TRBJ2-1; D uncertain. This CDR3 spans 12 amino acids. CDR1 and CDR2 (germline): SGHNT, YENEEA. The germline V and J ends were trimmed by 5 bases and 10 bases, with 12 bases remaining between them. This chain's CDR3 is CASSQQAEEQFF. CDR3 DNA sequence: TGTGCCAGCAGCCAGCAGGCGGAAGAGCAGTTCTTC.

The V call is TRBV2, the J call TRBJ2-1; D call uncertain. The CDR3 is 14 residues long. V was trimmed by 7 bases and J by 9 bases, leaving 19 bases between them. From germline, CDR1 is SNHLY and CDR2 FYNNEI. The CDR3 nucleotides read TGTGCCAGCACTCTCCCTAGGACCATAGCTGAGCAGTTCTTC. Protein product: CASTLPRTIAEQFF.

The chain joins TRBV28 to TRBJ1-1; D is possibly TRBD1 (5 bases). The germline V gene encodes CDR1 MDHEN and CDR2 SYDVKM. Trimming took off 5 bases at V and 5 bases at J, with 18 bases between the two ends. The CDR3 sequence is 15 residues long. Written as DNA, the CDR3 is TGTGCCAGCAGTCGATACCAGGGTTCTCGGACTGAAGCTTTCTTT. Amino acids: CASSRYQGSRTEAFF.

The chain carries TRBV20-1 and TRBJ2-1; the D gene could be TRBD1 or TRBD2 (7 bases each). The J call may be incorrect, as the DNA end agrees better with TRBJ2-7. CDR3 length equals 18 residues. Per the germline V gene, CDR1 is DFQATT and CDR2 is SNEGSKA (reference sequence). CDR3 loop: CSARKGRGRMSPYNEQYF. The CDR3 region has the DNA TGCAGTGCTAGAAAGGGGAGGGGGCGGATGAGCCCCTACAATGAGCAGTACTTC.

The chain uses TRBV6-2 or TRBV6-3 and TRBJ1-2; tentative D call: TRBD1 (6 bases). Germline V CDR1 and CDR2: MNHEY, SVGEGT. The CDR3 length is 15 residues. V was trimmed by 4 bases and J by 0 bases, leaving 12 bases between them. The CDR3 is CASSSTGITNYGYTF. CDR3 bases: TGTGCCAGCAGTTCTACAGGGATTACTAACTATGGCTACACCTTC.

This clonotype was observed a few times. The chain carries TRBV7-2 and TRBJ1-2, with TRBD1 as a possible D gene (6 bases). The germline V and J ends were trimmed by 3 bases and 4 bases, with 12 bases remaining between them. Germline V gene lookup returns CDR1 SGHTA and CDR2 FQGNSA. The CDR3 length is 14 residues. The CDR3 protein is CASSFFGRGYGYTF. The CDR3 DNA is TGTGCCAGCAGCTTTTTCGGCAGGGGCTATGGCTACACCTTC.

Notes on this clonotype: The junction departs from the called germline gene at one end, perhaps through a read error. The chain carries TRBV7-2 and TRBJ2-4, with D tentatively TRBD2 (6 bases). Matching the DNA end better, TRBJ2-7 makes the J call doubtful. Germline CDR1 reads SGHTA; CDR2 reads FQGNSA. The CDR3 sequence is 13 residues long. CDR3 sequence reads: CARSLVRRDEQYF. CDR3 DNA: TGTGCCCGCAGCTTGGTCAGGAGGGACGAGCAGTACTTC.

V gene TRBV20-1 combines with J gene TRBJ1-2; a possible D gene is TRBD1 (6 bases). Trimming stripped 0 bases from V and 6 bases from J, with 11 bases between. The CDR3 is 13 residues long. CDR1 is DFQATT and CDR2 is SNEGSKA in the germline V gene (reference sequence). The CDR3 reads CSARDGAGDGYTF. The CDR3 coding sequence is TGCAGTGCTAGAGATGGGGCAGGGGATGGCTACACCTTC.

The V call is TRBV20-1, the J call TRBJ1-4, with D possibly matching TRBD1 (6 bases). The CDR3 runs 12 residues. Trimming took off 2 bases at V and 14 bases at J, with 15 bases between the two ends. Germline V gene data show CDR1 as DFQATT and CDR2 as SNEGSKA (reference sequence). CDR3 in amino acids: CSARFGQRALFF. CDR3 sequence (DNA): TGCAGTGCTAGATTCGGACAGCGAGCCCTGTTTTTT.

The rearrangement links TRBV20-1 to TRBJ2-7; 7 positions match TRBD2. The CDR3 loop spans 14 amino acids. Trimming cost V 3 bases and J 0 bases; bases outside gene matches: 5. Looked up from germline, CDR1 is DFQATT and CDR2 is SNEGSKA (reference sequence). The chain's CDR3 is CSASVAGYSYEQYF. The CDR3 DNA reads TGCAGTGCTAGTGTAGCGGGTTACTCCTACGAGCAGTACTTC.

A few counts support this clonotype. The chain uses TRBV20-1 and TRBJ2-4; D unresolved. The ends were cut back, 3 bases at V and 0 bases at J, with 9 bases in the middle. Germline CDR1 reads DFQATT; CDR2 reads SNEGSKA (reference sequence). The CDR3 length is 14 residues. CDR3: CSASIPGAKNIQYF. The CDR3, as DNA: TGCAGTGCTAGCATCCCCGGAGCCAAAAACATTCAGTACTTC.

The sample holds a few counts of this clonotype. J is TRBJ1-1 and V is TRBV5-1; weak D call: TRBD1 (6 bases). Trimming shortened V by 1 base and J by 7 bases, and 17 bases separated the two germline ends. Germline V CDR1 and CDR2: SGHRS, YFSETQ. The CDR3 runs 15 residues. The CDR3 DNA reads as TGCGCCAGCAGCTTGCCCGCAGGGGAGGTGGGTGAAGCTTTCTTT. Residues: CASSLPAGEVGEAFF.

This clonotype was found a few times. V and J are TRBV7-2 and TRBJ1-2; no reliable D call. Germline V gene data show CDR1 as SGHTA and CDR2 as FQGNSA. This CDR3 contains 14 residues. Trimming stripped 5 bases from V and 10 bases from J, with 20 bases between. CDR3 residues: CASSPQARGGTYTF. In nucleotides, the CDR3 is TGTGCCAGCAGCCCTCAGGCTCGGGGAGGTACCTACACCTTC.

The CDR3 protein is CASSWDRGRDGYTF. The CDR3 DNA reads as TGTGCCAGCAGCTGGGACAGGGGGCGCGATGGCTACACCTTC. The rearrangement joins TRBV5-6 to TRBJ1-2; 12 bases fit TRBD1. The CDR3 is made up of 14 amino acids. Looked up from germline, CDR1 is SGHDT and CDR2 is YYEEEE. V was pared by 3 bases and J by 6 bases, with 3 bases of the junction left unmatched.

Comments on this clonotype: The junction does not match germline at one end; this may be a read error. The chain uses TRBV27 and TRBJ2-1; maybe TRBD2 (7 bases). The germline V gene encodes CDR1 MNHEY and CDR2 SMNVEV (reference sequence). This CDR3 is built from 16 residues. The CDR3: CASSLGAGAPRDERFF. In DNA form, the CDR3 reads TGTGCCAGCAGTTTAGGGGCGGGGGCCCCCCGTGATGAGCGGTTCTTC.

This chain connects TRBV29-1 to TRBJ2-3, with D unclear. V was clipped by 7 bases and J by 2 bases, with 10 bases between them. Germline CDR1 reads SQVTM; CDR2 reads ANQGSEA. The length of the CDR3 is 12 residues. The CDR3, as DNA: TGCAGCGGACTCGACCACACAGATACGCAGTATTTT. This encodes CSGLDHTDTQYF.

The gene calls are TRBV7-2 and TRBJ2-5, with D possibly being TRBD2 (5 bases). Germline V CDR1 and CDR2: SGHTA, FQGNSA. Trimming took 4 bases from V and 11 from J, leaving 23 bases between them. The CDR3 totals 15 residues. This chain's CDR3 is CASSWARGRTDTQYF. The CDR3 coding sequence is TGTGCCAGCAGCTGGGCTCGAGGGCGAACAGATACGCAGTACTTC.

V and J are TRBV12-3 or TRBV12-4 and TRBJ2-4; D might be TRBD2 (6 bases). Trimming removed 3 bases at V and 13 bases at J, with 16 bases between. CDR3 length equals 13 residues. The CDR3 sequence: CASSFSGVNEQYF. Here the CDR3 DNA reads TGTGCCAGCAGTTTCTCGGGGGTCAATGAGCAGTACTTC.

This clonotype was detected a few times. This sequence joins TRBV5-1 and TRBJ2-1; possible D gene TRBD1, 6 bases. The DNA end favors TRBJ2-7, so the J call may be wrong. This CDR3 is built from 13 residues. Germline V gene lookup returns CDR1 SGHRS and CDR2 YFSETQ. In DNA form, the CDR3 reads TGCGCCAGCAGCTTAGGGACAATAGTGGAGCAGTACTTC. Translating it yields CASSLGTIVEQYF.

The genes are TRBV9 and TRBJ2-3, with TRBD2 matching over 13 bases. This CDR3 region has 19 residues. Trimming at V came to 3 bases and at J to 3 bases, leaving 13 bases not matched to a gene. Germline CDR1 and CDR2: SGDLS and YYNGEE. This CDR3 is CASSESGLAGFAQTDTQYF. In nucleotides, the CDR3 is TGTGCCAGCAGCGAATCGGGACTAGCGGGGTTCGCCCAGACAGATACGCAGTATTTT.

A remark on this clonotype: An end of the junction does not agree with germline; a read error may underlie this. The chain combines TRBV20-1 with TRBJ1-2, with 8 bases that match TRBD1. CDR3 length equals 15 residues. Germline V gene lookup returns CDR1 DFQATT and CDR2 SNEGSKA (reference sequence). The CDR3 region has the DNA TGCAGTACTAGATCACAGGGGCAGGGGGCCTATGGCTACACCTTC. It is translated as CSTRSQGQGAYGYTF.

The CDR3 sequence: CSVAQTGEAFF. In DNA, the CDR3 is TGCAGCGTAGCCCAGACAGGGGAAGCTTTCTTT. The chain is built from TRBV29-1 and TRBJ1-1; 7 positions agree with TRBD1. The CDR3 is 11 amino acids. V shed 6 bases, J shed 8 bases, and the junction held 6 bases outside the gene matches. CDR1 is SQVTM, CDR2 ANQGSEA, per germline.

As for this clonotype: The junction does not match germline at one end; this may be a read error. The chain uses TRBV5-5 and TRBJ2-3, with TRBD1 as a possible D gene (5 bases). CDR1 and CDR2 from the germline V gene are SGHKS and YYEKEE (reference sequence). CDR3 size: 15 residues. CDR3 loop: CASSLAGQGLDTLYF. The DNA for the CDR3 is TGTGCCAGCAGCTTGGCTGGCCAGGGATTAGATACGCTGTATTTT.

The chain links TRBV27 to TRBJ2-3; no firm D call. V dropped 8 bases and J dropped 4 bases, with 7 bases sitting between them. Germline CDR1 and CDR2: MNHEY and SMNVEV (reference sequence). This CDR3 is 11 amino acids long. DNA for the CDR3: TGTGCCAGCGCCATTGCAGATACGCAGTATTTT. It codes for CASAIADTQYF.

The V gene is TRBV20-1, the J gene TRBJ2-7; 9 nucleotides line up with TRBD2. CDR1 and CDR2 (germline): DFQATT, SNEGSKA (reference sequence). This CDR3 is 15 amino acids long. After removal of 6 bases from V and 0 bases from J, the junction contained 9 bases not matched to a gene. The CDR3 sequence: CSAQSPSGASYEQYF. In DNA, the CDR3 is TGCAGTGCGCAATCGCCTAGCGGGGCCTCCTACGAGCAGTACTTC.

This clonotype came up a few times. This chain connects TRBV9 to TRBJ2-3; D might be TRBD1 (6 bases). Between the trimmed V and J ends, which lost 2 bases and 6 bases, there was a span of 10 bases. The CDR3 is 13 residues long. CDR1 SGDLS and CDR2 YYNGEE come from the germline V gene. Written as DNA, the CDR3 is TGTGCCAGCAGCGTTCAGGGGCAGGATACGCAGTATTTT. Its translation is CASSVQGQDTQYF. Filled out from reference TRBV9 and TRBJ2-3, the complete variable domain reads DSGVTQTPKHLITATGQRVTLRCSPRSGDLSVYWYQQSLDQGLQFLIQYYNGEERAKGNILERFSAQQFPDLHSELNLSSLELGDSALYFCASSVQGQDTQYFGPGTRLTVL.

This sequence joins TRBV4-2 and TRBJ1-1, with 8 bases aligning to TRBD1. Unmatched junction bases numbered 7, after V lost 3 bases and J lost 7 bases. CDR3 length: 14 residues. Germline V gene sequence: CDR1 LGHNA, CDR2 YNFKEQ. Written as DNA, the CDR3 is TGTGCCAGCAGCCATGTACAGGGGGAGGGTGAAGCTTTCTTT. Its protein is CASSHVQGEGEAFF.

The chain couples TRBV7-8 to TRBJ2-4; D not resolved. Germline CDR1 and CDR2: SGHVS and FQNEAQ. Trimming pared 0 bases from V and 5 bases from J, leaving 8 bases between. This CDR3 contains 14 residues. The CDR3 reads CASSLARSQNIQYF. CDR3 sequence (DNA): TGTGCCAGCAGCTTAGCGCGCTCACAAAACATTCAGTACTTC.